One sample yielded the 16 T cell receptor beta chains listed below, sequenced in a study of blood T cell repertoires in COVID-19. Assay: immunoSEQ multiplex PCR; the TCRdb copy retains only in-frame clones and omits some. The sample comprises 110,000 to 150,000 clones, approximately 80% of which are singletons, and over 4% rests with the top ten. What was sequenced was peripheral blood. The receptors here all came from a woman aged 50 to 60 with acute or convalescent COVID-19.

The chain employs TRBV20-1 and TRBJ2-5; D is ambiguous. V lost 6 bases to trimming and J lost 5 bases, with 10 bases between them. This CDR3 has 11 amino acids. The germline V gene encodes CDR1 DFQATT and CDR2 SNEGSKA (reference sequence). CDR3 amino acids: CSASIGETQYF. In nucleotides, the CDR3 is TGCAGTGCGTCAATCGGGGAGACCCAGTACTTC.

The chain is built from TRBV27 and TRBJ1-2; D is uncertain. V lost 6 bases, J lost 8 bases, and 10 bases lay in between. Germline CDR1 reads MNHEY; CDR2 reads SMNVEV (reference sequence). This CDR3 contains 11 residues. Here the CDR3 DNA reads TGTGCCAGCAGGTCAATGGGCGGCTACACCTTC. Translated: CASRSMGGYTF.

The chain uses TRBV6-5 and TRBJ2-7, with 9 bases that match TRBD1. The CDR3 is 15 amino acids. The ends lost 6 bases at V and 3 bases at J; junction bases unmatched: 9. The V gene's germline CDR1 is MNHEY and CDR2 SVGAGI. The CDR3 coding sequence is TGTGCCAGCAGAAGCCCCGGACAGGGGATCTACGAGCAGTACTTC. This translates into CASRSPGQGIYEQYF.

The chain carries TRBV7-9 and TRBJ1-3, with D unclear. This CDR3 comprises 15 residues. V lost 5 bases, J lost 0 bases, and 11 bases lay in between. The germline V gene encodes CDR1 SEHNR and CDR2 FQNEAQ (reference sequence). CDR3 in DNA: TGTGCCAGCAGCCCGAGCGCGACCTCTGGAAACACCATATATTTT. Protein: CASSPSATSGNTIYF. Based on the CDR3 plus reference TRBV7-9 and TRBJ1-3, the full variable domain is DTGVSQNPRHKITKRGQNVTFRCDPISEHNRLYWYRQTLGQGPEFLTYFQNEAQLEKSRLLSDRFSAERPKGSFSTLEIQRTEQGDSAMYLCASSPSATSGNTIYFGEGSWLTVV.

The chain employs TRBV21-1 and TRBJ1-2; the D call in the table, TRBD1, was not verified against the DNA. TRBV21-1 is shown as a pseudogene. The CDR3 contains 17 residues. CDR3 coding DNA: TGTGCCAGCAGCAAAAAAGGGGGACAGTGGTCTAACTATGGCTACACCTTC. Translation: CASSKKGGQWSNYGYTF.

This clone was detected a few times. V gene TRBV29-1 combines with J gene TRBJ2-1, with D maybe TRBD1 (5 bases). Germline V lookup: CDR1 SQVTM, CDR2 ANQGSEA. This CDR3 region has 13 residues. Trimming removed 8 bases at V and 5 bases at J, with 16 bases between. The CDR3 loop reads CSLGVSSHNEQFF. In nucleotides, the CDR3 is TGCAGCCTAGGGGTATCCTCACACAATGAGCAGTTCTTC.

V is TRBV15 and J is TRBJ1-4, with 9 nucleotides matching TRBD1. CDR1 LNHNV and CDR2 YYDKDF come from the germline V gene (reference sequence). V was pared by 3 bases and J by 1 base, with 3 bases of the junction left unmatched. CDR3 size: 16 residues. The CDR3 loop is CATSSPDRGTNEKLFF. DNA for the CDR3: TGTGCCACCAGCAGCCCGGACAGGGGAACTAATGAAAAACTGTTTTTT.

There are a few counts of this clone. The chain joins TRBV5-8 to TRBJ2-5; TRBD1 matches 8 bases. The CDR3 is made up of 14 amino acids. Germline V lookup: CDR1 SGHTS, CDR2 YDEGEE. Losses at the gene ends were 7 bases for V and 4 bases for J; bases not matched to a gene: 9. The CDR3 protein is CASSTGQGAETQYF. For the CDR3, the DNA is TGTGCCAGCTCCACCGGGCAGGGGGCAGAGACCCAGTACTTC. Supplemented by reference TRBV5-8 and TRBJ2-5, the full variable domain reads EAGVTQSPTHLIKTRGQQATLRCSPISGHTSVYWYQQALGLGLQFLLWYDEGEERNRGNFPPRFSGRQFPNYSSELNVNALELEDSALYLCASSTGQGAETQYFGPGTRLLVL.

This clone occurred once. The chain is built from TRBV5-1 and TRBJ1-1; D perhaps matches TRBD1 (6 bases). Trimming took off 0 bases at V and 1 base at J, with 10 bases between the two ends. The CDR3 length is 15 residues. From germline, CDR1 is SGHRS and CDR2 YFSETQ. The CDR3 reads CASSLEGGANTEAFF. The CDR3 nucleotides are TGCGCCAGCAGCTTGGAAGGGGGGGCGAACACTGAAGCTTTCTTT.

The chain couples TRBV6-4 to TRBJ1-6, with a tentative D call TRBD1 (6 bases). In germline, CDR1 is MRHNA, CDR2 SNTAGT. CDR3 length: 16 amino acids. V was pared by 7 bases and J by 10 bases, with 23 bases between. CDR3 nucleotide sequence: TGTGCCAGCAAAGGGGAACCTGGACAGTGGAACTCACCCCTCCACTTT. Its protein is CASKGEPGQWNSPLHF.

The chain couples TRBV5-6 to TRBJ1-2; maybe TRBD1 (5 bases). The CDR3 covers 13 residues. The germline gives CDR1 SGHDT, CDR2 YYEEEE. Trimming shortened V by 3 bases and J by 8 bases, and 14 bases separated the two germline ends. The CDR3 spells CASSSGEGPGYTF. Here the CDR3 DNA reads TGTGCCAGCAGCTCGGGGGAAGGGCCCGGCTACACCTTC.

The CDR3 DNA reads as TGTGCCAGCAGCGTACCACAGGCAGGGGGCCTAATATATGAGCAGTTCTTC. This translates into CASSVPQAGGLIYEQFF. The V call is TRBV7-8, the J call TRBJ2-1, with 8 bases aligning to TRBD1. CDR1 and CDR2 (germline): SGHVS, FQNEAQ. The CDR3 runs 17 residues. Germline trimming cut 5 bases from V and 8 bases from J; bases unmatched to any gene: 17.

This chain uses TRBV11-3 with TRBJ2-1; D perhaps matches TRBD2 (7 bases). Germline loops: CDR1 SGHNT, CDR2 YENEEA. V lost 2 bases, J lost 5 bases, and 16 bases lay in between. The CDR3 has 16 residues. The CDR3: CASSLRAGASHNEQFF. The CDR3 DNA reads TGTGCCAGCAGCTTACGGGCGGGGGCTTCTCACAATGAGCAGTTCTTC.

This clone was seen just once. This chain joins TRBV10-3 and TRBJ1-1, with TRBD1 identical over 9 bases. Per the germline V gene, CDR1 is ENHRY and CDR2 is SYGVKD. The V gene end was trimmed by 6 bases and the J gene end by 3 bases; junction bases not matched to a gene: 11. This CDR3 region has 16 residues. CDR3: CAIRASPGTGHTEAFF. The CDR3 nucleotides are TGTGCCATCAGAGCCTCACCCGGGACAGGGCACACTGAAGCTTTCTTT.

The chain carries TRBV28 and TRBJ2-7; 9 nucleotides match TRBD2. Germline V lookup: CDR1 MDHEN, CDR2 SYDVKM. The CDR3 has 15 residues. V trimming: 4 bases; J trimming: 6 bases; junction bases outside the gene matches: 10. The CDR3 DNA follows: TGTGCCAGCAGTTCTCCGGCTAGCGGGGCTGGCGAGCAGTACTTC. Amino acids: CASSSPASGAGEQYF.

The chain carries TRBV10-1 and TRBJ2-7; no firm D call. Germline V CDR1 and CDR2: WNHNN, SYGVQD (reference sequence). The CDR3 is 14 amino acids. Trimming pared 3 bases from V and 0 bases from J, leaving 9 bases between. Written as DNA, the CDR3 is TGCGCCAGCAGTGAAGGTCAGGACTCCTACGAGCAGTACTTC. Translated: CASSEGQDSYEQYF.